This is a list of T cell receptor beta chains from one sample in a study of neurological immune-mediated disorders. TCRdb independently ran MiXCR on the 5' RACE reads; one entry per CDR3 protein. Here the sample spans some 15,000 distinct CDR3 sequences, 8% to 13% being singletons. The sequenced sample consisted of PBMCs. The receptors here all came from a woman aged 40 to 50 in good health. CDR3s include the opening cysteine and the closing phenylalanine or tryptophan. Each record gives: D gene, V gene, J gene, clone size, CDR3 protein, CDR3 DNA. D genes are given only for firm matches. Where a row states a size, it is once, few, many or the class of an expanded clone; other rows omit it.

-	TRBV25-1	TRBJ2-7	many	CAAGAYEQYF	TGTGCGGCAGGGGCCTACGAGCAGTACTTC
TRBD1	TRBV27	TRBJ1-2	many	CASTGQGAYGYTF	TGTGCCAGCACTGGACAGGGGGCCTATGGCTACACCTTC
TRBD1	TRBV4-2	TRBJ2-7	many	CASSHTGQGRYEQYF	TGTGCCAGCAGCCACACAGGACAGGGACGCTACGAGCAGTACTTC
-	TRBV28	TRBJ2-2	many	CASSLAVLGTGELFF	TGTGCCAGCAGTTTAGCGGTCCTGGGGACCGGGGAGCTGTTTTTT
TRBD2	TRBV7-9	TRBJ2-1	many	CASSPAGLAETNEQFF	TGTGCCAGCAGTCCTGCGGGTCTAGCGGAGACTAATGAGCAGTTCTTC
TRBD2	TRBV6-1	TRBJ2-7	few	CASLTSGGFNEQYF	TGTGCCAGCCTGACTAGCGGGGGGTTCAACGAGCAGTACTTC
-	TRBV5-1	TRBJ2-1	many	CASSLGQGVYNEQFF	TGCGCCAGCAGCTTGGGGCAGGGAGTCTACAATGAGCAGTTCTTC
-	TRBV20-1	TRBJ1-2	many	CSARSYTDYGYTF	TGCAGTGCTAGAAGTTACACTGACTATGGCTACACCTTC
TRBD1	TRBV28	TRBJ2-7	-	CASIGDSGDRDYKQYF	TGTGCCAGCATAGGGGACAGCGGGGACAGGGACTACAAGCAGTACTTC
TRBD1	TRBV6-6	TRBJ2-3	many	CASRWDRVLDTQYF	TGTGCCAGCAGATGGGACAGGGTCTTGGATACGCAGTATTTT